This TCR beta chain was recorded in a study of shared clonotypes between healthy human individuals. Study overall: The cohort comprised a couple of women and a few men. Their ages spanned 18 to 49 years.

Notes on the study in general: Clonotypes which were not shared had lower generation probabilities than clonotypes that all four donors shared. Several donors had around 5.2% of their naive CD4 clonotypes in common.

A remark on this clone: Its antigen is unidentified. This CDR3 is also generated by other DNA sequences in the sample.

From germline, CDR1 is MNHEY and CDR2 SVGAGI. This CDR3 comprises 14 residues. After removal of 6 bases from V and 0 bases from J, the junction contained 4 bases not matched to a gene. Sequencing used immunoSEQ multiplex PCR; TCRdb keeps in-frame clones, though not all of them. The sample includes roughly 2 million clones, just under 95% of them seen just once. Naive-designated CD8 cells lacked CD45RO, were positively enriched for CCR7, and omitted terminally differentiated effector memory CD45RA+ cells. Nashville, Tennessee was home to all donors, each a Caucasian adult. This chain connects TRBV6-5 to TRBJ2-5, with 7 bases identical to TRBD1. Sequenced input: naive CD8+ T cells sorted from blood. The sequence was obtained from a young man in good health. This CDR3 reads CASSLTGDQETQYF. Written as DNA, the CDR3 is TGTGCCAGCAGCTTAACAGGGGACCAAGAGACCCAGTACTTC.